The text below deals with one T cell receptor beta chain. The sample originates from a study of shared clonotypes between healthy human individuals. The table came from immunoSEQ multiplex PCR; TCRdb's copy has only in-frame clones and leaves some out. The top ten clones hold 0.5% to 0.65% of a sample with over a million clones, 75% to 80% of them seen once. Trimming pared 0 bases from V and 0 bases from J, leaving 9 bases between. Germline values: CDR1 SGHRS, CDR2 YFSETQ. The CDR3 totals 16 residues. The chain combines TRBV5-1 with TRBJ1-4; D remains ambiguous. The receptor comes from a man younger than 30 in good health. Some clones in this sample may be carry-over from other donors' samples. Material: memory CD4+ T cells from PBMCs. Regarding subset: CD45RA-negative fraction. CDR3: CASSLATAATNEKLFF. The CDR3 DNA sequence: TGCGCCAGCAGCTTGGCTACAGCCGCAACTAATGAAAAACTGTTTTTT.